The next 16 T cell receptor beta chains were all read from a single sample in a study of blood T cell repertoires in COVID-19. The repertoire was sequenced with immunoSEQ multiplex PCR; TCRdb's copy has only in-frame clones and lacks some. The repertoire holds 240,000 or so clones, about 83% seen once, with more than 2% in the top ten. The sequencing sample was made of PBMCs or T cells enriched from blood (not recorded which). The receptors were sampled from a woman aged 45-65 years who had recovered from COVID-19.

This sequence joins TRBV2 and TRBJ2-5, with 8 bases fitting TRBD1. Losses at the gene ends were 7 bases for V and 4 bases for J; bases not matched to a gene: 5. CDR3 length equals 13 residues. Per germline, CDR1 SNHLY and CDR2 FYNNEI. The CDR3 protein is CASTKDRGETQYF. For the CDR3, the DNA is TGTGCCAGCACAAAAGACAGGGGAGAGACCCAGTACTTC.

The chain couples TRBV19 to TRBJ2-2; maybe TRBD2 (5 bases). Trimming took off 7 bases at V and 1 base at J, with 10 bases between the two ends. The CDR3 consists of 14 residues. Germline-derived CDR1 and CDR2 are LNHDA and SQIVND (reference sequence). The CDR3 spells CASKVGVNTGELFF. In DNA form, the CDR3 reads TGTGCCAGTAAGGTGGGAGTGAACACCGGGGAGCTGTTTTTT.

The gene calls are TRBV19 and TRBJ2-5; no reliable D call. Trimming shortened V by 3 bases and J by 7 bases, and 12 bases separated the two germline ends. The CDR3 is 13 amino acids. CDR1 is LNHDA and CDR2 is SQIVND in the germline V gene (reference sequence). The CDR3 DNA reads TGTGCCAGTAGTATGCTGGTTTCAGGGACCCAGTACTTC. It codes for CASSMLVSGTQYF.

This chain links TRBV27 with TRBJ2-1; 10 nucleotides match TRBD1. CDR3 length: 14 residues. The ends lost 5 bases at V and 9 bases at J; junction bases unmatched: 7. Germline values: CDR1 MNHEY, CDR2 SMNVEV (reference sequence). The CDR3 DNA reads TGTGCCAGCAGTCCTCGGACAGGGGGTGGTGAGCAGTTCTTC. This encodes CASSPRTGGGEQFF.

V is TRBV14 and J is TRBJ1-5; D gene ambiguous. From germline, CDR1 is SGHDN and CDR2 FVKESK. Trimming took off 2 bases at V and 3 bases at J, with 5 bases between the two ends. CDR3 length: 13 amino acids. CDR3 in amino acids: CASSQHTNQPQHF. CDR3 nucleotide sequence: TGTGCCAGCAGCCAACACACCAATCAGCCCCAGCATTTT.

V usage is TRBV5-1 and J usage is TRBJ2-7; D possibly corresponds to TRBD1 (6 bases). Trimming shortened V by 0 bases and J by 0 bases, and 10 bases separated the two germline ends. This CDR3 has 15 residues. Germline V gene sequence: CDR1 SGHRS, CDR2 YFSETQ. The CDR3 reads CASSLGDTTSYEQYF. DNA of the CDR3: TGCGCCAGCAGCTTGGGGGACACAACCTCCTACGAGCAGTACTTC. Full variable domain (rest looked up from reference TRBV5-1 and TRBJ2-7): KAGVTQTPRYLIKTRGQQVTLSCSPISGHRSVSWYQQTPGQGLQFLFEYFSETQRNKGNFPGRFSGRQFSNSRSEMNVSTLELGDSALYLCASSLGDTTSYEQYFGPGTRLTVT.

The genes are TRBV7-3 and TRBJ2-1; the match to TRBD1 covers 7 bases. This CDR3 has 13 residues. In germline, CDR1 is SGHTA, CDR2 FQGTGA. Germline trimming cut 5 bases from V and 8 bases from J; bases unmatched to any gene: 6. The CDR3: CASSRTGRDEQFF. The CDR3 DNA reads as TGTGCCAGCAGCAGGACAGGTAGGGATGAGCAGTTCTTC.

The chain joins TRBV19 to TRBJ2-1; 13 nucleotides match TRBD2. Germline CDR1 and CDR2: LNHDA and SQIVND (reference sequence). The CDR3 runs 15 residues. Germline trimming cut 0 bases from V and 13 bases from J; bases unmatched to any gene: 6. The CDR3 protein is CASSIDHGLAGVQFF. CDR3 DNA: TGTGCCAGTAGTATAGATCACGGACTAGCGGGAGTTCAGTTCTTC. The full variable domain, completed using reference TRBV19 and TRBJ2-1, is DGGITQSPKYLFRKEGQNVTLSCEQNLNHDAMYWYRQDPGQGLRLIYYSQIVNDFQKGDIAEGYSVSREKKESFPLTVTSAQKNPTAFYLCASSIDHGLAGVQFFGPGTRLTVL.

The V gene is TRBV7-9, the J gene TRBJ1-1; tentative D call: TRBD1 (5 bases). V lost 4 bases and J lost 3, with 15 bases in between. CDR1 and CDR2 from the germline V gene are SEHNR and FQNEAQ (reference sequence). This CDR3 is 15 amino acids long. CDR3 amino acids: CASSSRQGVYTEAFF. The CDR3 nucleotides are TGTGCCAGCAGCTCCCGACAAGGGGTCTACACTGAAGCTTTCTTT. Full variable domain (remainder filled in from reference TRBV7-9 and TRBJ1-1): DTGVSQNPRHKITKRGQNVTFRCDPISEHNRLYWYRQTLGQGPEFLTYFQNEAQLEKSRLLSDRFSAERPKGSFSTLEIQRTEQGDSAMYLCASSSRQGVYTEAFFGQGTRLTVV.

The gene calls are TRBV7-3 and TRBJ2-2; TRBD2 aligns across 14 bases. Germline V CDR1 and CDR2: SGHTA, FQGTGA. J was trimmed by 3 bases and V by 1 base; bases with no gene match: 16. This CDR3 has 22 residues. The CDR3 loop is CASSLIGTSGRRIGGDTGELFF. CDR3 nucleotides: TGTGCCAGCAGCTTAATAGGGACTAGCGGGAGAAGAATTGGGGGAGACACCGGGGAGCTGTTTTTT.

The chain uses TRBV11-3 and TRBJ1-2; a possible D gene is TRBD1 (6 bases). The V end was cut by 2 bases, the J end by 8 bases, with 12 bases between. Germline V gene data show CDR1 as SGHNT and CDR2 as YENEEA. The length of the CDR3 is 13 residues. The CDR3 DNA follows: TGTGCCAGCAGCTTAACAGGGTCGAGAGGCTACACCTTC. Its translation is CASSLTGSRGYTF.

The rearrangement uses TRBV5-5 and TRBJ1-1; tentative D call: TRBD1 (5 bases). CDR3 length equals 14 residues. Looked up from germline, CDR1 is SGHKS and CDR2 is YYEKEE (reference sequence). V was clipped by 3 bases and J by 1 base, with 10 bases between them. For the CDR3, the DNA is TGTGCCAGCAGCTCCCTGGGGGGGAACACTGAAGCTTTCTTT. Amino acid sequence: CASSSLGGNTEAFF.

The rearrangement uses TRBV29-1 and TRBJ1-2; D unresolved. The CDR3 has 13 residues. Germline V gives CDR1 SQVTM, CDR2 ANQGSEA. Trimming removed 4 bases at V and 2 bases at J, with 11 bases between. The CDR3 region has the DNA TGCAGCGTTGCACAGAGACTAAACTATGGCTACACCTTC. It translates to CSVAQRLNYGYTF.

The chain carries TRBV19 and TRBJ1-1, with TRBD1 matching 10 bases. The CDR3 has 17 residues. Trimming at V came to 5 bases and at J to 5 bases, leaving 14 bases not matched to a gene. Germline CDR1 and CDR2: LNHDA and SQIVND (reference sequence). CDR3 nucleotides: TGTGCCAGTAGTGTCTCGACAGGGGGCGCGGTTCAAACTGAAGCTTTCTTT. Its translation is CASSVSTGGAVQTEAFF.

The chain links TRBV27 to TRBJ1-1, with D possibly matching TRBD1 (5 bases). V shed 5 bases and J shed 6 bases, with 13 bases lying between them. The CDR3 extends over 13 amino acids. Germline V gene data show CDR1 as MNHEY and CDR2 as SMNVEV (reference sequence). The CDR3 DNA is TGTGCCAGCAGTAACCCCGGGGGGGCTGAAGCTTTCTTT. Protein: CASSNPGGAEAFF.

The V gene is TRBV9, the J gene TRBJ2-2; a weak D match, TRBD2 (6 bases). Between the trimmed V and J ends, which lost 0 bases and 6 bases, there was a span of 9 bases. CDR1 is SGDLS and CDR2 is YYNGEE in the germline V gene. The CDR3 has 14 amino acids. CDR3 residues: CASSVVGGSGELFF. CDR3 in DNA: TGTGCCAGCAGCGTAGTCGGAGGGTCCGGGGAGCTGTTTTTT.